One and the same sample provided the 17 T cell receptor beta chains below, sequenced in a study of cytomegalovirus exposure and HLA in healthy donors. It was with 60 Vbeta and 13 Jbeta primers that the PCR ran. Data came from immunoSEQ multiplex PCR; TCRdb stores just in-frame clones and leaves some out. Of roughly 150,000 clones in the sample, 75% were seen once. The sample taken for sequencing was PBMCs. Receptor source: a man aged 18 to 30 in good health and CMV-seropositive.

This chain links TRBV27 with TRBJ1-2, with 8 bases lining up with TRBD1. J lost 6 bases, V lost 0 bases, and 6 bases had no gene match. Germline CDR1 MNHEY, CDR2 SMNVEV (reference sequence). CDR3 length: 15 residues. CDR3 protein: CASSLSRTGIDGYTF. The CDR3 DNA sequence: TGTGCCAGCAGTTTATCGCGGACAGGGATCGATGGCTACACCTTC.

This chain connects TRBV29-1 to TRBJ2-1, with D tentatively TRBD2 (5 bases). Per germline, CDR1 SQVTM and CDR2 ANQGSEA. The CDR3 runs 15 residues. V was cut by 4 bases and J by 2 bases, with 15 bases left in between. DNA of the CDR3: TGCAGCGTTGTCCCGGGAAACCAACCCTACAATGAGCAGTTCTTC. Its protein product is CSVVPGNQPYNEQFF.

There are a few counts of this clone. This chain connects TRBV30 to TRBJ1-5; D ambiguous. V lost 5 bases and J lost 8, with 16 bases in between. The CDR3 sequence is 13 residues long. Per germline, CDR1 GTSNPN and CDR2 SVGIG (reference sequence). CDR3 DNA sequence: TGTGCCTGGTCCTTGGGCGAGAAGGAGCCCCAGCATTTT. Protein sequence: CAWSLGEKEPQHF. Based on the CDR3 plus reference TRBV30 and TRBJ1-5, the full variable domain is SQTIHQWPATLVQPVGSPLSLECTVEGTSNPNLYWYRQAAGRGLQLLFYSVGIGQISSEVPQNLSASRPQDRQFILSSKKLLLSDSGFYLCAWSLGEKEPQHFGDGTRLSIL.

The chain has TRBV28 and TRBJ2-7, with TRBD2 as a possible D gene (7 bases). This CDR3 region has 13 residues. The V gene's germline CDR1 is MDHEN and CDR2 SYDVKM. Trimming stripped 3 bases from V and 5 bases from J, with 11 bases between. The CDR3 DNA reads TGTGCCAGCAGTTTCGGGGGGCGGAACGAGCAGTACTTC. Protein sequence: CASSFGGRNEQYF.

This clone was detected once. The CDR3 bases are TGTGCCAGCAGCTTCGCAGGGGGTAGCAATCAGCCCCAGCATTTT. Translated, it gives CASSFAGGSNQPQHF. V usage is TRBV7-9 and J usage is TRBJ1-5, with 7 bases that match TRBD1. CDR3 size: 15 residues. Germline V CDR1 and CDR2: SEHNR, FQNEAQ (reference sequence). With V trimmed by 3 bases and J by 0 bases, 2 bases remained unmatched.

The V gene is TRBV6-5, the J gene TRBJ2-4; D is perhaps TRBD2 (5 bases). The CDR3 runs to 15 residues. V dropped 8 bases and J dropped 9 bases, with 23 bases sitting between them. Germline CDR1 reads MNHEY; CDR2 reads SVGAGI. CDR3 in amino acids: CASGESDEGKTIQYF. The CDR3, as DNA: TGTGCCAGCGGGGAGAGCGACGAGGGAAAGACCATTCAGTACTTC.

This chain links TRBV5-4 with TRBJ2-7; the D gene is possibly TRBD2 (5 bases). V was shortened by 5 bases and J by 5 bases, with 14 bases between the two germline ends. Germline-derived CDR1 and CDR2 are SGHNT and YYREEE (reference sequence). This CDR3 is built from 13 residues. This CDR3 reads CASSTRGSDEQYF. The DNA of the CDR3 is TGTGCCAGCAGTACACGCGGTAGCGACGAGCAGTACTTC.

V usage is TRBV9 and J usage is TRBJ2-3; tentative D call: TRBD1 (5 bases). Germline lookup yields CDR1 SGDLS and CDR2 YYNGEE. This CDR3 has 16 amino acids. V was clipped by 2 bases and J by 5 bases, with 18 bases between them. This CDR3 reads CASSVGWGPRVDTQYF. The CDR3 bases are TGTGCCAGCAGCGTTGGGTGGGGCCCTAGGGTAGATACGCAGTATTTT.

J is TRBJ2-5 and V is TRBV28; TRBD2 aligns across 9 bases. Germline CDR1 is MDHEN and CDR2 is SYDVKM. Trimming at V came to 4 bases and at J to 3 bases, leaving 15 bases not matched to a gene. This CDR3 is 18 amino acids long. The CDR3 loop reads CASSSTGTSISIKETQYF. DNA of the CDR3: TGTGCCAGCAGTTCAACCGGGACTAGCATTTCTATTAAAGAGACCCAGTACTTC.

CDR3 coding DNA: TGCAGCGTTTCAAGCGTCTGGACAGGAAGTTACGAGCAGTACTTC. Translating it yields CSVSSVWTGSYEQYF. The J gene is TRBJ2-7, the V gene TRBV29-1, with 7 bases that match TRBD1. CDR3 length: 15 amino acids. V dropped 5 bases and J dropped 4; count of bases not matched to a gene: 14. Per germline, CDR1 SQVTM and CDR2 ANQGSEA.

This clone showed up just once. The rearrangement joins TRBV5-1 to TRBJ1-4; tentatively, D is TRBD1 (5 bases). This CDR3 is 16 amino acids long. Germline CDR1 is SGHRS and CDR2 is YFSETQ. Trimming removed 0 bases from V and 0 bases from J, with 9 bases in between. CDR3 sequence: CASSLGGAATNEKLFF. CDR3 DNA: TGCGCCAGCAGCTTGGGTGGGGCCGCAACTAATGAAAAACTGTTTTTT.

V and J are TRBV11-2 and TRBJ2-1; 7 nucleotides line up with TRBD2. The CDR3 length is 14 residues. The V segment lost 4 bases and the J segment 12 bases; nucleotides outside the gene matches: 12. Looked up from germline, CDR1 is SGHAT and CDR2 is FQNNGV. The CDR3 loop reads CASSSPRFPGGQFF. The DNA of the CDR3 is TGTGCCAGCAGCTCTCCGCGCTTCCCGGGGGGGCAGTTCTTC. Together with reference TRBV11-2 and TRBJ2-1, the CDR3 gives the full variable domain: EAGVAQSPRYKIIEKRQSVAFWCNPISGHATLYWYQQILGQGPKLLIQFQNNGVVDDSQLPKDRFSAERLKGVDSTLKIQPAKLEDSAVYLCASSSPRFPGGQFFGPGTRLTVL.

The V and J genes are TRBV28 and TRBJ2-2, with 10 bases lining up with TRBD1. Per the germline V gene, CDR1 is MDHEN and CDR2 is SYDVKM. The CDR3 runs to 16 residues. The J segment lost 4 bases and the V segment lost 5 bases, leaving 7 bases of the junction unmatched. CDR3 coding DNA: TGTGCCAGCAGTATCGGACAGGGGGAGGGCACCGGGGAGCTGTTTTTT. Encoded protein: CASSIGQGEGTGELFF.

This chain links TRBV5-1 with TRBJ2-5; perhaps TRBD2 as D (6 bases). This CDR3 spans 13 amino acids. CDR1 SGHRS and CDR2 YFSETQ come from the germline V gene. Trimming removed 4 bases from V and 1 base from J, with 8 bases in between. The DNA for the CDR3 is TGCGCCAGCAGCCTAGCGTTCCAAGAGACCCAGTACTTC. It encodes CASSLAFQETQYF.

This clone was seen only once. The chain couples TRBV9 to TRBJ2-1; no reliable D call. V was cut by 0 bases and J by 8 bases, with 9 bases left in between. The V gene's germline CDR1 is SGDLS and CDR2 YYNGEE. This CDR3 is built from 13 residues. CDR3 residues: CASSVGGRDEQFF. The CDR3 DNA is TGTGCCAGCAGCGTAGGAGGCCGGGATGAGCAGTTCTTC.

The chain joins TRBV7-2 to TRBJ2-7; 11 nucleotides line up with TRBD2. With V trimmed by 5 bases and J by 2 bases, 5 bases remained unmatched. Per germline, CDR1 SGHTA and CDR2 FQGNSA. This CDR3 contains 15 residues. In nucleotides, the CDR3 is TGTGCCAGCAGCCTGGGACTAGCGGTAACCTACGAGCAGTACTTC. Translating gives CASSLGLAVTYEQYF.

V is TRBV28 and J is TRBJ2-7; TRBD2 matches 11 bases. V was pared by 3 bases and J by 3 bases, with 13 bases of the junction left unmatched. The length of the CDR3 is 18 residues. The germline V gene encodes CDR1 MDHEN and CDR2 SYDVKM. The CDR3 coding sequence is TGTGCCAGCAGTTTCCCCTCCCCCGGACTAGCGGGCGACTACGAGCAGTACTTC. It yields the protein CASSFPSPGLAGDYEQYF.